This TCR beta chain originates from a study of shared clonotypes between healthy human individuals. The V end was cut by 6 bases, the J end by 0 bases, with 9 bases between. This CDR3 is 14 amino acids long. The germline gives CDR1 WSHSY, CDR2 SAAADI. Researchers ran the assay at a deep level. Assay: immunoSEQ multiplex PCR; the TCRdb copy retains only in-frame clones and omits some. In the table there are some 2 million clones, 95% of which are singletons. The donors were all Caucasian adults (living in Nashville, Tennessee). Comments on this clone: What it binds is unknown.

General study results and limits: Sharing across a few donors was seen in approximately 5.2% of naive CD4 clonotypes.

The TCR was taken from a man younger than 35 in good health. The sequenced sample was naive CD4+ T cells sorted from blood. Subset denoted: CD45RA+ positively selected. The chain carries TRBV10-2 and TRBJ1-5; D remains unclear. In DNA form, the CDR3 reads TGCGCCAGCAGGGCGGGATATAGCAATCAGCCCCAGCATTTT. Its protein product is CASRAGYSNQPQHF.